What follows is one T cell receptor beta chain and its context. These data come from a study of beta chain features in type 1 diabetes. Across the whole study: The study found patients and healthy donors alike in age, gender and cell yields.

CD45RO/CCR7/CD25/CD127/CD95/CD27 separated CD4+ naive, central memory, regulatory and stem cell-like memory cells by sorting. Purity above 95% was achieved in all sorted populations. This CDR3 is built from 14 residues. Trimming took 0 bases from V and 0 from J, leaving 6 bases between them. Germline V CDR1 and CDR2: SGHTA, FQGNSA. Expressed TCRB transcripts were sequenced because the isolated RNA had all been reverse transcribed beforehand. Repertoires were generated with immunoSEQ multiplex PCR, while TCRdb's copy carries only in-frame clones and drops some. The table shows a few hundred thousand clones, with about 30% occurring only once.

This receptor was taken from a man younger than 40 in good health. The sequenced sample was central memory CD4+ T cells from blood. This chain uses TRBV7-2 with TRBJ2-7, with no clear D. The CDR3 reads CASSLAQTSYEQYF. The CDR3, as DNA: TGTGCCAGCAGCTTAGCACAGACCTCCTACGAGCAGTACTTC. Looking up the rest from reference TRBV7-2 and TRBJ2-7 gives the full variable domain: GAGVSQSPSNKVTEKGKDVELRCDPISGHTALYWYRQSLGQGLEFLIYFQGNSAPDKSGLPSDRFSAERTGGSVSTLTIQRTQQEDSAVYLCASSLAQTSYEQYFGPGTRLTVT.